Shown below are 27 T cell receptor beta chains from a single sample sequenced in a study of vaccination and CD4 T cells after COVID-19. The antigens these receptors bind are not known. The Oncomine TCR Beta short-read assay was applied to DNA of cultured CD4+ T cells. MiXCR, applied by TCRdb to the PCR reads, yields one record per CDR3 protein. The table shows about 8,900 distinct CDR3 sequences, with 55% to 75% occurring only once. Noted treatment: roughly 11-day PBMC culture with coronavirus spike peptide pools or control peptides (ViraFEST assay). Input material: CD4+ T cells from blood, cultured in vitro. These TCRs come from a human donor who had recovered from COVID-19.

The table lists this clonotype with a count of one. The rearrangement joins TRBV20-1 to TRBJ2-5; possible D gene TRBD2, 7 bases. With 1 base removed from V and 4 bases from J, the gap between germline ends came to 13 bases. CDR1 is DFQATT, CDR2 SNEGSKA, per germline (reference sequence). The CDR3 is made up of 14 amino acids. The CDR3 sequence is CSARGWAGAETQYF. As DNA, the CDR3 is TGCAGTGCTAGAGGGTGGGCGGGGGCAGAGACCCAGTACTTC.

This clonotype was counted between two and nine times. The CDR3 sequence is CSARPRRGLAGLRYF. Written as DNA, the CDR3 is TGCAGTGCTAGACCCCGAAGGGGACTAGCGGGACTACGGTACTTC. The V and J genes are TRBV20-1 and TRBJ2-4; 13 bases align to TRBD2. The ends lost 2 bases at V and 15 bases at J; junction bases unmatched: 13. CDR3 size: 15 residues. Germline CDR1 is DFQATT and CDR2 is SNEGSKA (reference sequence).

CDR3 DNA: TGTGCCAGCGGCCAGGGGGCGGCCGGGGAGCTGTTTTTT. This sequence encodes CASGQGAAGELFF. V is TRBV2 and J is TRBJ2-2; TRBD1 agrees at 8 bases. V trimming: 8 bases; J trimming: 6 bases; junction bases outside the gene matches: 5. CDR1 and CDR2 from the germline V gene are SNHLY and FYNNEI. CDR3 length equals 13 residues.

This rearrangement joins TRBV6-2 or TRBV6-3 to TRBJ2-3; weak D call: TRBD2 (6 bases). This CDR3 has 13 residues. V shed 8 bases and J shed 4 bases, with 13 bases lying between them. CDR1 and CDR2 from the germline V gene are MNHEY and SVGEGT. CDR3 protein: CASLATGADTQYF. The CDR3, as DNA: TGTGCCAGCTTGGCGACGGGAGCAGATACGCAGTATTTT.

V usage is TRBV7-2 and J usage is TRBJ2-3; TRBD2 aligns across 9 bases. There are 14 residues in the CDR3. The germline CDR1 and CDR2 sequences are SGHTA and FQGNSA. With 3 bases clipped from V and 5 bases from J, the junction kept 3 bases outside the gene matches. The DNA for the CDR3 is TGTGCCAGCAGCTTGCGGGGGGGTGTAGATACGCAGTATTTT. Translation gives CASSLRGGVDTQYF.

The chain joins TRBV20-1 to TRBJ2-1; TRBD2 might be the D (5 bases). CDR3 length: 16 residues. The germline V gene has CDR1 DFQATT and CDR2 SNEGSKA (reference sequence). Trimming took 1 base from V and 1 from J, leaving 14 bases between them. CDR3 nucleotide sequence: TGCAGTGCTAGAGTACCGAGCGGTGAATCCTACAATGAGCAGTTCTTC. Encoded protein: CSARVPSGESYNEQFF.

V usage is TRBV4-1 and J usage is TRBJ1-2; D may be TRBD1 (6 bases). This CDR3 spans 16 amino acids. CDR1 is MGHRA and CDR2 is YSYEKL in the germline V gene. Trimming stripped 4 bases from V and 2 bases from J, with 17 bases between. The CDR3 loop reads CASSPPGGQPNYGYTF. CDR3 sequence (DNA): TGCGCCAGCAGCCCGCCGGGGGGGCAACCCAACTATGGCTACACCTTC.

The gene calls are TRBV20-1 and TRBJ2-3; D might be TRBD1 or TRBD2, each matching 5 bases. This CDR3 comprises 14 residues. Germline CDR1 is DFQATT and CDR2 is SNEGSKA (reference sequence). Trimming pared 5 bases from V and 6 bases from J, leaving 18 bases between. The CDR3 sequence: CSAVVTGLVDTQYF. The DNA for the CDR3 is TGCAGTGCTGTAGTGACGGGGCTAGTCGATACGCAGTATTTT.

The genes are TRBV20-1 and TRBJ1-3; D unresolved. This CDR3 spans 13 amino acids. The germline V gene has CDR1 DFQATT and CDR2 SNEGSKA (reference sequence). V shed 3 bases and J shed 4 bases, with 10 bases lying between them. This CDR3 is CSARKELGNTIYF. CDR3 DNA sequence: TGCAGTGCTAGGAAGGAATTGGGAAACACCATATATTTT.

The gene calls are TRBV10-3 and TRBJ2-7; no firm D call. Germline V gene lookup returns CDR1 ENHRY and CDR2 SYGVKD. The CDR3 is 13 residues long. Trimming cost V 4 bases and J 4 bases, with 11 bases left between them. The chain's CDR3 is CAISGGIEYEQYF. The CDR3 region has the DNA TGTGCCATCAGTGGCGGAATAGAATACGAGCAGTACTTC.

This clonotype is medium-sized (0.01 to 0.1%) within its sample. The V call is TRBV20-1, the J call TRBJ1-6; 7 positions agree with TRBD1. The CDR3 covers 14 residues. V was pared by 2 bases and J by 10 bases, with 8 bases of the junction left unmatched. Per germline, CDR1 DFQATT and CDR2 SNEGSKA (reference sequence). Written as DNA, the CDR3 is TGCAGTGCTAGACCTCCGGGACAGCAATCACCCCTCCACTTT. This gives the protein CSARPPGQQSPLHF.

The chain carries TRBV28 and TRBJ1-5; 10 positions agree with TRBD1. The CDR3 consists of 16 residues. Looked up from germline, CDR1 is MDHEN and CDR2 is SYDVKM. After removal of 3 bases from V and 7 bases from J, the junction contained 9 bases not matched to a gene. The CDR3 region is CASSFDADRGDQPQHF. The DNA for the CDR3 is TGTGCCAGCAGTTTCGATGCGGACAGGGGGGACCAGCCCCAGCATTTT.

This clonotype was detected only a few times. The chain carries TRBV7-9 and TRBJ1-2; 8 bases are a match to TRBD1. The CDR3 is 15 residues long. CDR1 is SEHNR and CDR2 is FQNEAQ in the germline V gene (reference sequence). The V and J ends lost 3 bases and 3 bases, in that order; junction bases with no gene match: 6. The chain's CDR3 is CASSFSGGADYGYTF. The CDR3 coding sequence is TGTGCCAGCAGCTTTTCAGGGGGCGCCGACTATGGCTACACCTTC.

The rearrangement joins TRBV6-5 to TRBJ1-2, with 10 bases that match TRBD1. This CDR3 region has 15 residues. V lost 4 bases and J lost 5; bases outside the gene matches: 7. Germline V lookup: CDR1 MNHEY, CDR2 SVGAGI. This CDR3 reads CASSSPRDRGYGYTF. CDR3 nucleotide sequence: TGTGCCAGCAGTTCACCTCGGGACAGGGGTTATGGCTACACCTTC.

V gene TRBV15 combines with J gene TRBJ1-5; no firm D call. The CDR3 is 12 amino acids. Trimming removed 5 bases at V and 4 bases at J, with 6 bases between. Germline assignment: CDR1 LNHNV and CDR2 YYDKDF (reference sequence). DNA of the CDR3: TGTGCCACCAGCTACGGAAATCAGCCCCAGCATTTT. Amino acid sequence: CATSYGNQPQHF.

The chain has TRBV7-2 and TRBJ2-3; tentatively, D is TRBD1 or TRBD2 (7 bases each). Germline values: CDR1 SGHTA, CDR2 FQGNSA. The length of the CDR3 is 16 residues. V was clipped by 1 base and J by 10 bases, with 21 bases between them. The DNA of the CDR3 is TGTGCCAGCAGCTTAGTGGGGCAGGCAGGGGGAGGGTCGCAGTATTTT. Translating it yields CASSLVGQAGGGSQYF. The whole variable domain, filled in from reference TRBV7-2 and TRBJ2-3, reads GAGVSQSPSNKVTEKGKDVELRCDPISGHTALYWYRQSLGQGLEFLIYFQGNSAPDKSGLPSDRFSAERTGGSVSTLTIQRTQQEDSAVYLCASSLVGQAGGGSQYFGPGTRLTVL.

The chain couples TRBV7-2 to TRBJ1-3; no clear D gene. With 2 bases removed from V and 0 bases from J, the gap between germline ends came to 14 bases. Per germline, CDR1 SGHTA and CDR2 FQGNSA. The CDR3 has 17 amino acids. The CDR3 region has the DNA TGTGCCAGCAGCTTAAGGGCCGGACTGAACTCTGGAAACACCATATATTTT. Translated, it gives CASSLRAGLNSGNTIYF.

This clonotype was counted only a few times. J is TRBJ1-5 and V is TRBV10-3; tentative D call: TRBD1 (6 bases). Germline assignment: CDR1 ENHRY and CDR2 SYGVKD. The CDR3 is 14 residues long. The V end lost 2 bases, the J end lost 3 bases, and 8 bases lay between the germline ends. In nucleotides, the CDR3 is TGTGCCATCAGTGAGACAGGGACCAATCAGCCCCAGCATTTT. This codes for CAISETGTNQPQHF.

This clonotype was picked up a small number of times. V is TRBV20-1 and J is TRBJ2-4; 7 bases are shared with TRBD1. With V trimmed by 6 bases and J by 6 bases, 5 bases remained unmatched. In germline, CDR1 is DFQATT, CDR2 SNEGSKA (reference sequence). This CDR3 is 12 amino acids long. CDR3 protein: CSAWTGRNIQYF. In DNA form, the CDR3 reads TGCAGTGCCTGGACAGGTAGAAACATTCAGTACTTC.

This chain joins TRBV19 and TRBJ2-7; 10 nucleotides match TRBD1. Germline loops: CDR1 LNHDA, CDR2 SQIVND (reference sequence). J was trimmed by 0 bases and V by 0 bases; bases with no gene match: 2. The length of the CDR3 is 16 residues. This CDR3 is CASSIDRTGGSYEQYF. Written as DNA, the CDR3 is TGTGCCAGTAGTATAGACCGGACAGGGGGCTCCTACGAGCAGTACTTC.

The chain is built from TRBV20-1 and TRBJ2-1; 8 positions match TRBD2. CDR1 is DFQATT and CDR2 is SNEGSKA in the germline V gene (reference sequence). V was clipped by 5 bases and J by 5 bases; unmatched bases: 17. The CDR3 length is 17 residues. DNA for the CDR3: TGCAGTGCTGGGCCCAATAGCGGGACATTTGGGAACAATGAGCAGTTCTTC. This codes for CSAGPNSGTFGNNEQFF.

In this sample, this clonotype turned up once. The J gene is TRBJ2-2, the V gene TRBV10-1; D gene unclear. The germline V gene encodes CDR1 WNHNN and CDR2 SYGVQD (reference sequence). This CDR3 is built from 14 residues. Between the trimmed V and J ends, which lost 3 bases and 4 bases, there was a span of 9 bases. The CDR3 DNA sequence: TGCGCCAGCAGTGATACGGGTGGCACCGGGGAGCTGTTTTTT. Its protein is CASSDTGGTGELFF.

Here the CDR3 DNA reads TGTGCCAGCCTGAGTTCCCGAAACTCCTATAATTCACCCCTCCACTTT. It is translated as CASLSSRNSYNSPLHF. The V and J genes are TRBV6-1 and TRBJ1-6; D gene ambiguous. CDR3 length equals 16 residues. V lost 8 bases to trimming and J lost 0 bases, with 14 bases between them. Looked up from germline, CDR1 is MNHNS and CDR2 is SASEGT.

This clonotype was counted only a few times. The chain carries TRBV6-1 and TRBJ2-3; 14 bases are a match to TRBD2. CDR1 MNHNS and CDR2 SASEGT come from the germline V gene. V lost 6 bases to trimming and J lost 1 base; unmatched junction nucleotides: 0. CDR3 size: 15 residues. CDR3 nucleotide sequence: TGTGCCAGCAGGGGACTAGCGGGGGGCACAGATACGCAGTATTTT. Residues: CASRGLAGGTDTQYF.

The sample holds one count of this clonotype. V and J are TRBV27 and TRBJ2-3; D is possibly TRBD1 (8 bases). Trimming took 4 bases from V and 4 from J, leaving 18 bases between them. Looked up from germline, CDR1 is MNHEY and CDR2 is SMNVEV (reference sequence). The CDR3 has 16 amino acids. The CDR3 protein is CASSSFTGGGADTQYF. The DNA for the CDR3 is TGTGCCAGCAGTTCCTTTACAGGGGGGGGAGCAGATACGCAGTATTTT.

This clonotype turned up a few times. The chain recombines TRBV20-1 with TRBJ1-2; tentatively, D is TRBD1 (5 bases). Trimming removed 0 bases at V and 8 bases at J, with 13 bases between. This CDR3 is built from 13 residues. From germline, CDR1 is DFQATT and CDR2 SNEGSKA (reference sequence). The CDR3 reads CSARDGRGSGYTF. CDR3 sequence (DNA): TGCAGTGCTAGAGACGGAAGGGGCAGCGGCTACACCTTC.

This clonotype was detected a few times. The gene calls are TRBV20-1 and TRBJ2-7; 7 nucleotides line up with TRBD1. J gave up 7 bases and V 5 bases, and 11 bases lay outside the gene matches. The CDR3 is 13 amino acids. The V gene's germline CDR1 is DFQATT and CDR2 SNEGSKA (reference sequence). CDR3 in DNA: TGCAGTGCTTCACAGGGGCCGCAGAGGGAGCAGTACTTC. As protein: CSASQGPQREQYF.